The 27 T cell receptor beta chains below were found in one sample sequenced in a study of cytomegalovirus exposure and HLA in healthy donors. It was with 60 Vbeta and 13 Jbeta primers that the PCR ran. TCRdb keeps only in-frame clones here, not all; method: immunoSEQ multiplex PCR. The sample holds tens of thousands of clones, about 81% seen once. Sequencing was done on a sample of PBMCs. All receptors derive from a man aged 30 to 39 in good health and CMV-seropositive.

The chain is built from TRBV5-6 and TRBJ2-7; possible D gene TRBD1, 6 bases. Germline V CDR1 and CDR2: SGHDT, YYEEEE. This CDR3 is built from 16 residues. Between the trimmed V and J ends, which lost 0 bases and 4 bases, there was a span of 17 bases. The CDR3 loop is CASSLGDTVVGYEQYF. In DNA, the CDR3 is TGTGCCAGCAGCTTGGGGGACACGGTAGTAGGGTACGAGCAGTACTTC.

This chain joins TRBV28 and TRBJ2-3, with TRBD1 matching over 12 bases. The V and J ends lost 3 bases and 2 bases, in that order; junction bases with no gene match: 6. The CDR3 has 17 amino acids. Per germline, CDR1 MDHEN and CDR2 SYDVKM. In DNA form, the CDR3 reads TGTGCCAGCAGTTTCAGTCCGGGACAGGGGGCCACAGATACGCAGTATTTT. Protein sequence: CASSFSPGQGATDTQYF. Full variable domain (rest looked up from reference TRBV28 and TRBJ2-3): DVKVTQSSRYLVKRTGEKVFLECVQDMDHENMFWYRQDPGLGLRLIYFSYDVKMKEKGDIPEGYSVSREKKERFSLILESASTNQTSMYLCASSFSPGQGATDTQYFGPGTRLTVL.

This rearrangement joins TRBV14 to TRBJ2-5; 10 nucleotides match TRBD2. This CDR3 has 13 residues. V shed 1 base, J shed 7 bases, and the junction held 0 bases outside the gene matches. CDR1 and CDR2 from the germline V gene are SGHDN and FVKESK. The CDR3 sequence: CASSQGLAGTQYF. The CDR3 nucleotides read TGTGCCAGCAGCCAAGGACTAGCGGGGACCCAGTACTTC.

The CDR3 sequence: CASRQHGVAKNIQYF. The CDR3 bases are TGTGCCAGCAGACAACACGGGGTAGCCAAAAACATTCAGTACTTC. This rearrangement joins TRBV11-2 to TRBJ2-4, with D possibly matching TRBD2 (5 bases). Germline lookup yields CDR1 SGHAT and CDR2 FQNNGV. Between the trimmed V and J ends, which lost 6 bases and 0 bases, there was a span of 12 bases. The length of the CDR3 is 15 residues.

The chain uses TRBV27 and TRBJ2-7; 9 bases match TRBD2. Per germline, CDR1 MNHEY and CDR2 SMNVEV (reference sequence). The junction had 16 bases not matched to a gene; V was cut back by 5 bases and J by 2 bases. CDR3 length equals 18 residues. The CDR3 here is CASSGGTSHRGRPYEQYF. The CDR3 nucleotides are TGTGCCAGCAGTGGCGGGACTAGCCACCGGGGGAGACCCTACGAGCAGTACTTC.

The rearrangement joins TRBV28 to TRBJ1-1; 7 positions agree with TRBD1. The CDR3 length is 16 residues. The ends lost 4 bases at V and 3 bases at J; junction bases unmatched: 11. Germline V gives CDR1 MDHEN, CDR2 SYDVKM. CDR3 region: CASSSLGNRGDTEAFF. The CDR3 nucleotides are TGTGCCAGCAGTTCCCTTGGGAACAGGGGAGACACTGAAGCTTTCTTT.

The gene calls are TRBV28 and TRBJ1-5; perhaps TRBD1 as D (5 bases). Germline V gene lookup returns CDR1 MDHEN and CDR2 SYDVKM. The germline V and J ends were trimmed by 6 bases and 6 bases, with 15 bases remaining between them. This CDR3 is 14 amino acids long. The CDR3 sequence is CASSRGWEGQPQHF. DNA of the CDR3: TGTGCCAGCAGCCGGGGGTGGGAGGGTCAGCCCCAGCATTTT.

V and J are TRBV10-3 and TRBJ1-5; D is possibly TRBD1 (5 bases). With 0 bases removed from V and 3 bases from J, the gap between germline ends came to 12 bases. Germline CDR1 is ENHRY and CDR2 is SYGVKD. The CDR3 covers 16 residues. CDR3 sequence (DNA): TGTGCCATCAGTGAGTCGGGCAGGGCTGCCAATCAGCCCCAGCATTTT. It codes for CAISESGRAANQPQHF.

The chain employs TRBV9 and TRBJ1-3; no clear D. Per germline, CDR1 SGDLS and CDR2 YYNGEE. CDR3 size: 16 residues. The ends were cut back, 0 bases at V and 0 bases at J, with 10 bases in the middle. The CDR3 DNA reads TGTGCCAGCAGCGTAGGGGCCACCAGCTCTGGAAACACCATATATTTT. Its translation: CASSVGATSSGNTIYF. The full variable domain, its missing parts supplied by reference TRBV9 and TRBJ1-3, is DSGVTQTPKHLITATGQRVTLRCSPRSGDLSVYWYQQSLDQGLQFLIQYYNGEERAKGNILERFSAQQFPDLHSELNLSSLELGDSALYFCASSVGATSSGNTIYFGEGSWLTVV.

This clone was detected only once. This chain connects TRBV11-1 to TRBJ1-1, with 7 positions matching TRBD1. Per germline, CDR1 SGHAT and CDR2 FQDESV (reference sequence). V dropped 4 bases and J dropped 5; count of bases not matched to a gene: 16. This CDR3 contains 17 residues. Here the CDR3 reads CASSSPRDSRRRTEAFF. The DNA for the CDR3 is TGTGCCAGCAGCTCCCCTAGGGACAGTCGACGGAGGACTGAAGCTTTCTTT.

The rearrangement joins TRBV6-1 to TRBJ1-5, with a weak D call TRBD1 (6 bases). V was trimmed by 7 bases and J by 5 bases, leaving 9 bases between them. CDR3 length: 12 amino acids. Germline assignment: CDR1 MNHNS and CDR2 SASEGT. The CDR3 sequence: CASTTGYQPQHF. CDR3 coding DNA: TGTGCCAGCACTACAGGGTATCAGCCCCAGCATTTT.

The J gene is TRBJ2-5, the V gene TRBV5-1; 9 nucleotides agree with TRBD2. The V gene's germline CDR1 is SGHRS and CDR2 YFSETQ. Unmatched junction bases numbered 8, after V lost 4 bases and J lost 4 bases. This CDR3 contains 15 residues. The CDR3 region is CASSPMRGGRETQYF. The CDR3 coding sequence is TGCGCCAGCAGCCCCATGCGGGGGGGCCGAGAGACCCAGTACTTC.

The rearrangement joins TRBV4-3 to TRBJ1-2; D perhaps matches TRBD1 (5 bases). This CDR3 spans 18 amino acids. V was clipped by 0 bases and J by 9 bases, with 26 bases between them. Per the germline V gene, CDR1 is LGHNA and CDR2 is YSLEER. The CDR3 loop reads CASSQDRRAGPSGMSYTF. The CDR3 bases are TGCGCCAGCAGCCAAGATAGGAGGGCAGGGCCCTCCGGGATGAGCTACACCTTC.

This chain connects TRBV6-5 to TRBJ1-3; no reliable D call. The length of the CDR3 is 15 residues. Germline V lookup: CDR1 MNHEY, CDR2 SVGAGI. V lost 0 bases and J 0 bases, leaving 6 bases between the germline ends. The CDR3 DNA sequence: TGTGCCAGCAGTTACTCTACAAACTCTGGAAACACCATATATTTT. As protein: CASSYSTNSGNTIYF.

This clone was seen once. This rearrangement joins TRBV19 to TRBJ1-5; 7 nucleotides match TRBD1. The CDR3 runs 15 residues. CDR1 and CDR2 (germline): LNHDA, SQIVND (reference sequence). The V and J ends lost 6 bases and 0 bases, in that order; junction bases with no gene match: 5. The CDR3 protein is CASREGQYSNQPQHF. CDR3 sequence (DNA): TGTGCCAGTAGGGAGGGACAGTATAGCAATCAGCCCCAGCATTTT.

To note about this clone: Other DNA sequences in this specimen translate into the identical CDR3. The genes are TRBV28 and TRBJ2-7; 7 nucleotides agree with TRBD1. The CDR3 consists of 18 residues. Per germline, CDR1 MDHEN and CDR2 SYDVKM. The J segment lost 6 bases and the V segment lost 2 bases, leaving 19 bases of the junction unmatched. CDR3 DNA sequence: TGTGCCAGCAGTTTAAACCTCGGGGCCACAGGGGAAGGAGGCGAGCAGTACTTC. Protein sequence: CASSLNLGATGEGGEQYF.

This clone has a handful of counts. The V and J genes are TRBV28 and TRBJ1-5; D remains unclear. The CDR3 extends over 14 amino acids. Trimming removed 3 bases from V and 0 bases from J, with 6 bases in between. From germline, CDR1 is MDHEN and CDR2 SYDVKM. The CDR3 region is CASSFQNSNQPQHF. The DNA for the CDR3 is TGTGCCAGCAGTTTCCAGAATAGCAATCAGCCCCAGCATTTT.

The V gene is TRBV7-2, the J gene TRBJ2-7, with TRBD2 matching 10 bases. The CDR3 consists of 16 residues. Looked up from germline, CDR1 is SGHTA and CDR2 is FQGNSA. J was trimmed by 0 bases and V by 5 bases; bases with no gene match: 7. CDR3 DNA sequence: TGTGCCAGCAGCCCTAGCGGGGGCCGTAGCTCCTACGAGCAGTACTTC. Amino acid sequence: CASSPSGGRSSYEQYF.

The rearrangement joins TRBV18 to TRBJ1-4, with a weak D call TRBD1 (6 bases). Trimming removed 2 bases at V and 3 bases at J, with 10 bases between. The CDR3 consists of 15 residues. The germline CDR1 and CDR2 sequences are KGHSH and LQKENI. CDR3 sequence (DNA): TGTGCCAGCTCACCATGGCAGGGGTCTAATGAAAAACTGTTTTTT. It yields the protein CASSPWQGSNEKLFF.

The chain joins TRBV6-4 to TRBJ2-3; D is perhaps TRBD1 (6 bases). The V and J ends lost 0 bases and 3 bases respectively, with 13 bases between them. Germline V gene sequence: CDR1 MRHNA, CDR2 SNTAGT. The CDR3 contains 16 residues. CDR3 nucleotides: TGTGCCAGCAGTGACTCAAGCGGACAGCCGACAGATACGCAGTATTTT. It yields the protein CASSDSSGQPTDTQYF.

This clone showed up just a few times. The chain recombines TRBV6-5 with TRBJ1-1, with no clear D. CDR1 and CDR2 from the germline V gene are MNHEY and SVGAGI. The CDR3 extends over 15 amino acids. V lost 0 bases, J lost 7 bases, and 15 bases lay in between. This chain's CDR3 is CASSYSYTSEGEAFF. Here the CDR3 DNA reads TGTGCCAGCAGTTACTCGTACACCTCTGAGGGTGAAGCTTTCTTT.

The V and J genes are TRBV6-6 and TRBJ2-7, with D tentatively TRBD1 (6 bases). The CDR3 covers 15 residues. The V end lost 4 bases, the J end lost 0 bases, and 13 bases lay between the germline ends. Germline V gives CDR1 MNHNY, CDR2 SVGAGI (reference sequence). The CDR3 region has the DNA TGTGCCAGCAGTTCCCCGACAGGCAGCTCCTACGAGCAGTACTTC. As protein: CASSSPTGSSYEQYF.

The chain employs TRBV7-9 and TRBJ2-5; no firm D call. The CDR3 sequence is 12 residues long. Germline CDR1 SEHNR, CDR2 FQNEAQ (reference sequence). V was clipped by 4 bases and J by 5 bases, with 8 bases between them. The CDR3 region is CASSSSGETQYF. The CDR3 DNA reads TGTGCCAGCAGCTCCTCCGGGGAGACCCAGTACTTC.

The chain links TRBV4-3 to TRBJ2-5; tentatively, D is TRBD2 (5 bases). Germline CDR1 is LGHNA and CDR2 is YSLEER. The CDR3 covers 16 residues. Trimming left V 0 bases short and J 5 bases short, with 16 bases between. The CDR3 sequence is CASSQEGSRGWETQYF. The CDR3 region has the DNA TGCGCCAGCAGCCAAGAAGGAAGTCGGGGATGGGAGACCCAGTACTTC.

This clone has a handful of counts. This chain uses TRBV6-1 with TRBJ2-1; 9 bases are a match to TRBD1. The germline CDR1 and CDR2 sequences are MNHNS and SASEGT. Losses at the gene ends were 4 bases for V and 2 bases for J; bases not matched to a gene: 6. The CDR3 extends over 16 amino acids. DNA of the CDR3: TGTGCCAGCAGTGCAACGACAGGGGGGGCCTACAATGAGCAGTTCTTC. Its translation: CASSATTGGAYNEQFF.

The rearrangement joins TRBV10-3 to TRBJ2-7, with 10 bases matching TRBD2. V gave up 1 base and J gave up 0 bases; unmatched junction bases: 24. Germline V gene data show CDR1 as ENHRY and CDR2 as SYGVKD. This CDR3 comprises 23 residues. The CDR3 bases are TGTGCCATCAGTGAGTTTCCAAGGGTTCAGCTGAGCGGGGGGGCGTTCAGCTCCTACGAGCAGTACTTC. Translating it yields CAISEFPRVQLSGGAFSSYEQYF.

V is TRBV20-1 and J is TRBJ1-1; D is unclear. V lost 1 base, J lost 11 bases, and 11 bases lay in between. Germline CDR1 reads DFQATT; CDR2 reads SNEGSKA (reference sequence). This CDR3 region has 11 residues. The CDR3 is CSARVEGGAFF. The CDR3 nucleotides are TGCAGTGCTAGAGTGGAGGGAGGGGCTTTCTTT.